This note documents a single T cell receptor (beta chain) sequence. What it recognizes is unknown. This sample is drawn from a study of OX40 agonist ivuxolimab in advanced cancers. As for the study in general: Ivuxolimab, an agonist antibody against OX40 (CD134), was given to patients.

Notes on the study in general: Averaged across samples, CD8+ T cells carried more expanded clones than CD4+ did.

This CDR3 is 15 amino acids long. V was pared by 0 bases and J by 4 bases, with 2 bases of the junction left unmatched. Germline CDR1 and CDR2: KGHSH and LQKENI. Here immunoSEQ multiplex PCR was the method, and the copy in TCRdb shows in-frame clones only, minus some. Here the sample spans fewer than 70,000 clones, approximately 82% being singletons. V and J are TRBV18 and TRBJ2-1, with TRBD2 matching over 8 bases. The starting material was CD4+ or CD8+ T cells sorted from blood, obtained in a trial of the OX40 agonist ivuxolimab. This TCR came from an adult with an advanced solid tumor such as melanoma, head and neck, liver or kidney cancer. The CDR3 sequence is CASSPPGGGYNEQFF. CDR3 in DNA: TGTGCCAGCTCACCACCCGGGGGGGGTTACAATGAGCAGTTCTTC.